This T cell receptor (beta chain) was sequenced during a study of graft-versus-host responses after intestinal transplantation. CDR1 MGHRA and CDR2 YSYEKL come from the germline V gene. The V and J ends lost 8 bases and 5 bases, in that order; junction bases with no gene match: 12. CDR3 size: 15 residues. Sequencing was performed with immunoSEQ multiplex PCR; in TCRdb, only in-frame clones are kept and a portion is missing. The sample yields 45,000 to 55,000 clones, about 90% seen once. Study conclusions and caveats: Those patients showing graft-donor T cell macrochimerism displayed high graft-versus-host to host-versus-graft clonal ratios in allografts. Recipient marrow held GvH clones, some first seen in ileum or blood.

About this clone itself: No antigen is known for it.

The sequencing here drew on PBMCs, taken 650 to 680 days after intestinal transplant. This clonotype was obtained from a human patient who received an intestinal transplant, so some T cells may come from the graft donor. This sequence joins TRBV4-1 and TRBJ2-3, with TRBD2 identical over 8 bases. This CDR3 reads CASAELRGVRDTQYF. The CDR3 coding sequence is TGCGCCAGCGCCGAGTTGCGGGGGGTTAGAGATACGCAGTATTTT.